This entry concerns a single T cell receptor beta chain. The CDR3 regions of TCR beta were amplified from RNA transcripts. Primed by the HTBI set, a first-round RT-PCR was run on the TCR CDR3. TCRdb analysed the multiplex PCR reads with MiXCR anew, one entry per CDR3 protein. The table records a few hundred thousand distinct CDR3 sequences, 15% of them present only once. V dropped 5 bases and J dropped 4; count of bases not matched to a gene: 15. Germline V lookup: CDR1 SGHTA, CDR2 FQGNSA. The CDR3 totals 18 residues. The sample belongs to a study of T cells in Graves' hyperthyroidism and ophthalmopathy.

Material: blood. The receptor comes from a woman aged 25 to 39 with Graves' hyperthyroidism. The rearrangement joins TRBV7-2 to TRBJ2-5; the match to TRBD1 covers 11 bases. The CDR3 DNA sequence: TGTGCCAGCAGCCCTACTCGGACAGGGGGCGCGATTATAGAGACCCAGTACTTC. Translating gives CASSPTRTGGAIIETQYF.